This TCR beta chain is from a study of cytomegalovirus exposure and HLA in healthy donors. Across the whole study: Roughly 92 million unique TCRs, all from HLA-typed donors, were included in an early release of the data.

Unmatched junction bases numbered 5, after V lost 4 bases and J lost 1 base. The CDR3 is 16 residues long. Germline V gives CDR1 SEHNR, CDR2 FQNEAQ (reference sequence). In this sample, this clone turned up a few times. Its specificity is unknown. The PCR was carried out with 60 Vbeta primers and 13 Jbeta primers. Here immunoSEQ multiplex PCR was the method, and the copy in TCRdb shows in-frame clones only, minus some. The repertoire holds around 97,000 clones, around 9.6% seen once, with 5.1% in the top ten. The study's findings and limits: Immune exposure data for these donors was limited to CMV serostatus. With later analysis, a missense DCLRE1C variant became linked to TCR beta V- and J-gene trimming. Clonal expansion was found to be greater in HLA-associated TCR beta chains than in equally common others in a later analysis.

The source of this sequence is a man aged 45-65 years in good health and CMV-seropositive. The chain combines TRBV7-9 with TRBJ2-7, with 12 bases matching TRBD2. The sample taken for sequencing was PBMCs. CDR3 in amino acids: CASSSLLAGGSYEQYF. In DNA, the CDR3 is TGTGCCAGCAGCTCCTTACTAGCGGGAGGATCCTACGAGCAGTACTTC.